Shown below are 10 T cell receptor beta chains from a single sample sequenced in a study of blood T cell repertoires in COVID-19. The assay was immunoSEQ multiplex PCR, and TCRdb's table has in-frame clones only and misses some. Of tens of thousands of clones listed, approximately 78% are singletons. The material sequenced was peripheral blood. The origin of the receptors is a human donor in a cohort sampled during active COVID-19.

The chain has TRBV2 and TRBJ1-4, with no clear D. The germline V and J ends were trimmed by 3 bases and 8 bases, with 10 bases remaining between them. This CDR3 is built from 13 residues. Germline values: CDR1 SNHLY, CDR2 FYNNEI. CDR3 coding DNA: TGTGCCAGCAGTGAGGAGGGTGGCGAAAAACTGTTTTTT. Its protein product is CASSEEGGEKLFF.

V gene TRBV25-1 combines with J gene TRBJ1-2, with D maybe TRBD1 (5 bases). V was shortened by 0 bases and J by 1 base, with 12 bases between the two germline ends. The CDR3 consists of 16 residues. The germline V gene has CDR1 MGHDK and CDR2 SYGVNS. The CDR3 coding sequence is TGTGCCAGCAGTGAATATCTAGACAGCCATAACTATGGCTACACCTTC. Its translation is CASSEYLDSHNYGYTF.

The chain is built from TRBV3-1 (or the pseudogene TRBV3-2) and TRBJ2-3; D gene unclear. Germline assignment: CDR1 LGHDT and CDR2 YNNKEL (reference sequence). This CDR3 spans 15 amino acids. The ends were cut back, 2 bases at V and 5 bases at J, with 14 bases in the middle. This CDR3 reads CASSQYPGLRDTQYF. CDR3 DNA: TGTGCCAGCAGCCAATATCCCGGGTTGAGAGATACGCAGTATTTT.

The V and J genes are TRBV25-1 and TRBJ2-5; maybe TRBD1 (6 bases). The germline CDR1 and CDR2 sequences are MGHDK and SYGVNS. The CDR3 length is 17 residues. V gave up 8 bases and J gave up 0 bases, with 22 bases separating them. CDR3 DNA: TGTGCCAGCGGACGGACAGCCGGTTCCCAGTACCAAGAGACCCAGTACTTC. Translating gives CASGRTAGSQYQETQYF.

V is TRBV19 and J is TRBJ1-1; 11 nucleotides match TRBD1. The CDR3 totals 18 residues. Per germline, CDR1 LNHDA and CDR2 SQIVND (reference sequence). V lost 7 bases, J lost 0 bases, and 13 bases stayed unmatched. CDR3 sequence: CASTTGQGASLMNTEAFF. The CDR3 region has the DNA TGTGCCAGTACCACCGGACAGGGGGCTTCATTGATGAACACTGAAGCTTTCTTT.

Worth noting for this clone: Other nucleotide sequences from this sample produce the same CDR3. The genes are TRBV4-2 and TRBJ2-3, with D maybe TRBD2 (5 bases). CDR3 length: 14 residues. Germline V gene sequence: CDR1 LGHNA, CDR2 YNFKEQ. Trimming shortened V by 1 base and J by 3 bases, and 8 bases separated the two germline ends. The CDR3 sequence: CASSQGGRTDTQYF. In DNA, the CDR3 is TGTGCCAGCAGCCAAGGAGGGCGGACAGATACGCAGTATTTT.

J is TRBJ2-5 and V is TRBV7-9; no firm D call. Germline V gene lookup returns CDR1 SEHNR and CDR2 FQNEAQ (reference sequence). The ends were cut back, 5 bases at V and 8 bases at J, with 15 bases in the middle. The CDR3 runs to 13 residues. CDR3 in DNA: TGTGCCAGCAGCCCCCTGTCCGGGTCCACCCAGTACTTC. Translating gives CASSPLSGSTQYF.

The V gene is TRBV7-3, the J gene TRBJ2-5; D might be TRBD1 (6 bases). CDR3 length: 13 residues. With 2 bases removed from V and 5 bases from J, the gap between germline ends came to 9 bases. Per germline, CDR1 SGHTA and CDR2 FQGTGA. CDR3 in DNA: TGTGCCAGCAGCTTACCAGGGGAGGAGACCCAGTACTTC. It yields the protein CASSLPGEETQYF.

V gene TRBV5-1 combines with J gene TRBJ1-1; the D is unclear. The germline V gene has CDR1 SGHRS and CDR2 YFSETQ. V lost 0 bases to trimming and J lost 4 bases, with 10 bases between them. The CDR3 consists of 14 residues. CDR3 in DNA: TGCGCCAGCAGCTTGGGGGAGCGAGGCACTGAAGCTTTCTTT. Encoded protein: CASSLGERGTEAFF.

J is TRBJ2-5 and V is TRBV5-1; weak D call: TRBD1 (6 bases). Trimming shortened V by 4 bases and J by 4 bases, and 11 bases separated the two germline ends. The germline V gene encodes CDR1 SGHRS and CDR2 YFSETQ. The CDR3 is 13 residues long. The CDR3 reads CASSQQGAETQYF. As DNA, the CDR3 is TGCGCCAGCAGCCAACAGGGAGCAGAGACCCAGTACTTC.